This TCR beta chain was sequenced in a study of blood T cell repertoires in COVID-19. Study at large: There were acute and convalescent COVID-19 samples, and they came from the United States, Italy and Spain. PBMCs, B-cell-depleted T cells, or T cells were the source of the cDNA or gDNA that made up the material.

The CDR3 loop spans 12 amino acids. From germline, CDR1 is DFQATT and CDR2 SNEGSKA (reference sequence). Trimming left V 3 bases short and J 6 bases short, with 11 bases between. In the source study's methods: For nucleated cells, counts were estimated from reference gene primer amplification. The protocol was immunoSEQ multiplex PCR, while the TCRdb copy is restricted to in-frame clones and leaves out a portion. V, J and clone size derive from that table, while D and trimming were established from the DNA sequence. The table lists 130,000 or so clones, 82% of them singletons. The sequenced material came from peripheral blood. The source of this sequence is a human donor in a cohort sampled during active COVID-19. V is TRBV20-1 and J is TRBJ1-2; a weak D match, TRBD1 (5 bases). The CDR3 coding sequence is TGCAGTGCTAGTTCTCTGGGGCATGGCTACACCTTC. Translating it yields CSASSLGHGYTF.